The clone carrying this TCR beta chain turned up a few times. The data were taken from a study of blood T cell repertoires in COVID-19. For the study at large: Specimens from acute and convalescent COVID-19 originated in the United States, Italy and Spain.

Method: immunoSEQ multiplex PCR; TCRdb's copy keeps in-frame clones and lacks some. The data contain 260,000 or so clones, over 70% of them seen just once; the ten biggest clones take up around 7.8%. Sequencing was performed on peripheral blood. This clonotype originated in a human donor in a cohort sampled during active COVID-19.

CDR3 bases: TGTGCCAGTAGCAGAGGGAACTACAATGAGCAGTTCTTC. It encodes CASSRGNYNEQFF. The rearrangement uses TRBV19 and TRBJ2-1, with D possibly being TRBD2 (5 bases). Trimming left V 6 bases short and J 3 bases short, with 9 bases between. The CDR3 is 13 residues long. The germline CDR1 and CDR2 sequences are LNHDA and SQIVND (reference sequence).